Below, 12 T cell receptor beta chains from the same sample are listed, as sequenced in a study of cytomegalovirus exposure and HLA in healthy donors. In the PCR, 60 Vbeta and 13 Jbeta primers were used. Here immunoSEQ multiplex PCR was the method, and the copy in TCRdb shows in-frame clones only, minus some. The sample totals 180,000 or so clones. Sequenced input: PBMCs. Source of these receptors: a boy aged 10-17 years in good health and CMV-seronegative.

CDR3 nucleotide sequence: TGTGCCTGGAGTGTATCCGGGGGGGACACTGAAGCTTTCTTT. Encoded protein: CAWSVSGGDTEAFF. The V gene is TRBV30, the J gene TRBJ1-1, with D possibly TRBD1 on 5 matching bases. The CDR3 consists of 14 residues. V dropped 0 bases and J dropped 3 bases, with 11 bases sitting between them. In germline, CDR1 is GTSNPN, CDR2 SVGIG (reference sequence). The entire variable domain, with the rest obtained from reference TRBV30 and TRBJ1-1, is as follows: SQTIHQWPATLVQPVGSPLSLECTVEGTSNPNLYWYRQAAGRGLQLLFYSVGIGQISSEVPQNLSASRPQDRQFILSSKKLLLSDSGFYLCAWSVSGGDTEAFFGQGTRLTVV.

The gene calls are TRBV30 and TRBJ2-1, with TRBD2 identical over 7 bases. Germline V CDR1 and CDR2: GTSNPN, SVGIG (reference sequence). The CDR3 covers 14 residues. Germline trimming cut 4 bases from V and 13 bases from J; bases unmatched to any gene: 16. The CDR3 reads CAWKWGGVTGYQFF. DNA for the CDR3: TGTGCCTGGAAGTGGGGAGGGGTCACAGGTTATCAGTTCTTC.

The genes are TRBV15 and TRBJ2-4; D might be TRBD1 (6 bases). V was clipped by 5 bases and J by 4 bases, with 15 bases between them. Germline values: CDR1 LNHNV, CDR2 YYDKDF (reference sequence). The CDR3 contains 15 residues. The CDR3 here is CATSARGQKKNIQYF. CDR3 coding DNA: TGTGCCACCAGCGCACGAGGACAGAAGAAAAACATTCAGTACTTC.

CDR3 bases: TGTGCCAGCAGTTTATTCACAGGCTATGGCTACACCTTC. Protein: CASSLFTGYGYTF. The J gene is TRBJ1-2, the V gene TRBV28; a weak D match, TRBD1 (5 bases). Germline lookup yields CDR1 MDHEN and CDR2 SYDVKM. CDR3 length: 13 amino acids. With 1 base removed from V and 4 bases from J, the gap between germline ends came to 7 bases.

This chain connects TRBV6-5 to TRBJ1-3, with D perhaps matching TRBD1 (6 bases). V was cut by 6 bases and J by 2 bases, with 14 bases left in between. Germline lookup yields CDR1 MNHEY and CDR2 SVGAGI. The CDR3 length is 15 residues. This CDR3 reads CASRPQGKTGNTIYF. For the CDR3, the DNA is TGTGCCAGCAGGCCTCAGGGGAAGACTGGAAACACCATATATTTT.

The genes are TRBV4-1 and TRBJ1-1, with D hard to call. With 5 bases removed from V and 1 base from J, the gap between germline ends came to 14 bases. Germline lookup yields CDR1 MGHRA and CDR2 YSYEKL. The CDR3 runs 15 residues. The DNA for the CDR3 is TGCGCCAGCAGCTTTATTGAGGCTAGGAACACTGAAGCTTTCTTT. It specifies CASSFIEARNTEAFF.

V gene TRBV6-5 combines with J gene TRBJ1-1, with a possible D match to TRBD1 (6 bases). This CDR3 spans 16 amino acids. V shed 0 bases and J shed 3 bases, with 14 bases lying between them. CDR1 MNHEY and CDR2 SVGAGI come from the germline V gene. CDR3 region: CASSYSRGGTHTEAFF. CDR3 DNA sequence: TGTGCCAGCAGTTACTCGAGGGGGGGCACTCACACTGAAGCTTTCTTT.

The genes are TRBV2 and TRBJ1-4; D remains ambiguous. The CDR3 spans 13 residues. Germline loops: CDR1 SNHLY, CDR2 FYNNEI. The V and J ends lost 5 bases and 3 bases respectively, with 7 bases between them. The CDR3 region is CASSRTANEKLFF. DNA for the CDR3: TGTGCCAGCAGTAGGACTGCTAATGAAAAACTGTTTTTT.

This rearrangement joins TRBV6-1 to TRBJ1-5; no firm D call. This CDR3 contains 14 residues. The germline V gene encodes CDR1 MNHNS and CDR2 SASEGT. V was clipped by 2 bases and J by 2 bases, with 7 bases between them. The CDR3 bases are TGTGCCAGCAGTGAAAATCGAGGCAATCAGCCCCAGCATTTT. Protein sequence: CASSENRGNQPQHF.

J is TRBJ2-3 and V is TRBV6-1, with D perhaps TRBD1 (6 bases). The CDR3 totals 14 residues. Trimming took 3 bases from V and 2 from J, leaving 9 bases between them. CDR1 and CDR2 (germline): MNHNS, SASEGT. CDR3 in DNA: TGTGCCAGCAGTGAGACAGGTTACACAGATACGCAGTATTTT. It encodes CASSETGYTDTQYF.

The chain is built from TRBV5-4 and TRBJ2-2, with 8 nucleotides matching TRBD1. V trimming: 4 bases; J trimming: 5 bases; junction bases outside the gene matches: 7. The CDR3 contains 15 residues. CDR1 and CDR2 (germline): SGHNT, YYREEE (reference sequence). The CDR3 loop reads CASSLQGARTGELFF. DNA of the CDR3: TGTGCCAGCAGCCTCCAGGGGGCGAGGACCGGGGAGCTGTTTTTT.

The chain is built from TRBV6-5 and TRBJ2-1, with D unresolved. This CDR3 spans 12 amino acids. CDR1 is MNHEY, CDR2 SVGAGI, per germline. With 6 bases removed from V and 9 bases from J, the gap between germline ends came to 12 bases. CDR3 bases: TGTGCCAGCAGCCGTGACGGAGCTGAGCAGTTCTTC. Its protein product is CASSRDGAEQFF.